The 9 T cell receptor beta chains in this list originate from one sample, sequenced in a study of cytomegalovirus exposure and HLA in healthy donors. PCR used 60 Vbeta primers and 13 Jbeta primers. Clones were sequenced by immunoSEQ multiplex PCR, and TCRdb holds only the in-frame ones, with some missing. This sample has roughly 140,000 clones, with around 70% found just once. Specimen: PBMCs. The receptor set was obtained from a man in his forties in good health and CMV-seronegative.

The rearrangement uses TRBV7-8 and TRBJ2-1; 8 bases fit TRBD2. After removal of 5 bases from V and 5 bases from J, the junction contained 11 bases not matched to a gene. The length of the CDR3 is 16 residues. The germline V gene has CDR1 SGHVS and CDR2 FQNEAQ. CDR3 loop: CASSRGGLRGDNEQFF. The CDR3 region has the DNA TGTGCCAGCAGCCGAGGGGGTCTGCGGGGGGACAATGAGCAGTTCTTC.

This clone was seen a handful of times. Sequence at one end of the junction differs from germline and may be a read error. The CDR3 spells CASSQGEGQSPNQPQNF. The CDR3 nucleotides are TGCGCCAGCAGCCAGGGTGAGGGACAGAGCCCCAATCAGCCCCAGAATTTT. The V and J genes are TRBV4-1 and TRBJ1-5; 7 bases line up with TRBD1. CDR1 is MGHRA, CDR2 YSYEKL, per germline. This CDR3 comprises 17 residues.

V and J are TRBV2 and TRBJ2-1, with 8 positions matching TRBD2. Germline CDR1 is SNHLY and CDR2 is FYNNEI. This CDR3 is 15 amino acids long. Unmatched junction bases numbered 10, after V lost 5 bases and J lost 7 bases. The CDR3 here is CASSFGSGSFNEQFF. CDR3 nucleotides: TGTGCCAGCAGTTTCGGCAGCGGGAGCTTTAATGAGCAGTTCTTC.

The rearrangement joins TRBV2 to TRBJ1-2; possibly TRBD1 for D (5 bases). In germline, CDR1 is SNHLY, CDR2 FYNNEI. There are 19 residues in the CDR3. With 2 bases removed from V and 0 bases from J, the gap between germline ends came to 22 bases. CDR3 nucleotide sequence: TGTGCCAGCAGTGAAAGTTCGTGGCGGTACTCGGGGGCTAACTATGGCTACACCTTC. This translates into CASSESSWRYSGANYGYTF.

The chain combines TRBV6-5 with TRBJ1-2, with 7 bases matching TRBD1. J gave up 7 bases and V 6 bases, and 8 bases lay outside the gene matches. The CDR3 is 13 amino acids. The germline gives CDR1 MNHEY, CDR2 SVGAGI. In nucleotides, the CDR3 is TGTGCCAGCAGACGGGAGGGGGCTGTTGGCTACACCTTC. Encoded protein: CASRREGAVGYTF.

The chain has TRBV10-3 and TRBJ2-6; D may be TRBD2 (5 bases). The V and J ends lost 7 bases and 1 base respectively, with 11 bases between them. The CDR3 consists of 15 residues. Germline CDR1 and CDR2: ENHRY and SYGVKD. The CDR3 nucleotides read TGTGCCATCAAAGGACTGCTATCTGGGGCCAACGTCCTGACTTTC. As protein: CAIKGLLSGANVLTF.

The chain recombines TRBV5-4 with TRBJ2-5, with 7 bases fitting TRBD2. V dropped 4 bases and J dropped 5; count of bases not matched to a gene: 11. CDR3 length equals 15 residues. The germline gives CDR1 SGHNT, CDR2 YYREEE (reference sequence). CDR3 sequence (DNA): TGTGCCAGCAGCCAGAAAGCGGGAATAGGGGAGACCCAGTACTTC. Translation: CASSQKAGIGETQYF.

The chain employs TRBV6-1 and TRBJ1-5; D not certain. Trimming removed 2 bases from V and 5 bases from J, with 10 bases in between. The CDR3 sequence is 14 residues long. Germline V gene sequence: CDR1 MNHNS, CDR2 SASEGT. This CDR3 reads CASSESRGYQPQHF. The DNA of the CDR3 is TGTGCCAGCAGTGAATCCAGAGGGTATCAGCCCCAGCATTTT.

The chain joins TRBV4-3 to TRBJ2-3; 8 positions match TRBD2. Per germline, CDR1 LGHNA and CDR2 YSLEER. The CDR3 runs 15 residues. V was clipped by 0 bases and J by 5 bases; unmatched bases: 4. DNA of the CDR3: TGCGCCAGCAGCCAAGATCTGCTAGCGGGAGATACGCAGTATTTT. Translation gives CASSQDLLAGDTQYF.